This section outlines one T cell receptor beta chain sequence together with its context. Its antigen is unidentified. When the RNA was reverse transcribed, random hexamers were used with an input of roughly 0.5 to 1 ug. TCRdb reanalysed the immunoSEQ multiplex PCR reads using MiXCR and keeps one entry per CDR3 protein. Of around 200,000 distinct CDR3 sequences in the sample, approximately 95% were seen once. The CDR3 runs to 14 residues. V dropped 6 bases and J dropped 7 bases, with 13 bases sitting between them. The germline V gene has CDR1 SEHNR and CDR2 FQNEAQ (reference sequence). These data come from a study of CD8 T cells in Susac syndrome. Regarding the study as a whole: An acknowledgment was made by the study that its TCR sequencing and HLA analysis involved relatively few individuals.

This TCR was recovered from a human donor in good health. The sample comprised CD4+ T cells from PBMCs. V and J are TRBV7-9 and TRBJ1-6; D gene uncertain. CDR3 DNA sequence: TGTGCCAGCAGTCCCTCGGGCGGGAATTCACCCCTCCACTTT. Protein sequence: CASSPSGGNSPLHF.